One sample yielded the 30 T cell receptor beta chains listed below, sequenced in a study of T cells in Graves' hyperthyroidism and ophthalmopathy. From RNA transcripts, TCR beta CDR3 regions were amplified. The TCR CDR3 first-round RT-PCR relied on the HTBI primer set. MiXCR, applied by TCRdb to the multiplex PCR reads, yields one record per CDR3 protein. In the table there are hundreds of thousands of distinct CDR3 sequences, roughly 32% of which are singletons. Sequencing was done on a sample of blood. The receptors derive from a woman aged 40 to 55 with Graves' hyperthyroidism.

This clonotype was counted at least ten times. This sequence joins TRBV20-1 and TRBJ1-5, with D maybe TRBD1 (6 bases). The germline CDR1 and CDR2 sequences are DFQATT and SNEGSKA (reference sequence). V was pared by 5 bases and J by 6 bases, with 14 bases between. CDR3 length: 13 amino acids. The CDR3 coding sequence is TGCAGTGCTCGACAGGAGGGAGGTCAGCCCCAGCATTTT. As protein: CSARQEGGQPQHF.

Only one count was recorded for this clonotype. The chain uses TRBV2 and TRBJ1-6, with TRBD1 matching over 9 bases. The V and J ends lost 6 bases and 8 bases, in that order; junction bases with no gene match: 5. The CDR3 extends over 14 amino acids. Germline assignment: CDR1 SNHLY and CDR2 FYNNEI. CDR3 DNA sequence: TGTGCCAGCAGAACAACAGGGGGCTATTCACCCCTCCACTTT. Its protein is CASRTTGGYSPLHF.

The sample holds many counts of this clonotype. The chain combines TRBV7-8 with TRBJ1-1; 8 nucleotides align to TRBD1. With 4 bases clipped from V and 4 bases from J, the junction kept 8 bases outside the gene matches. CDR1 and CDR2 from the germline V gene are SGHVS and FQNEAQ. The CDR3 runs 15 residues. As DNA, the CDR3 is TGTGCCAGCAGCTCATCAGGGGGCGGGTTCACTGAAGCTTTCTTT. Protein: CASSSSGGGFTEAFF.

This clonotype was counted ten times or more. CDR3 nucleotide sequence: TGTGCCAGCAGCACCGGACTCGTCACCGGGGAGCTGTTTTTT. This translates into CASSTGLVTGELFF. V and J are TRBV12-3 or TRBV12-4 and TRBJ2-2; tentatively, D is TRBD2 (5 bases). The CDR3 is 14 amino acids. Trimming removed 6 bases from V and 4 bases from J, with 12 bases in between.

This chain uses TRBV5-8 with TRBJ1-2; D is undetermined. This CDR3 is built from 15 residues. V lost 6 bases and J lost 8, with 23 bases in between. Looked up from germline, CDR1 is SGHTS and CDR2 is YDEGEE. The CDR3 coding sequence is TGTGCCAGCAAATCCCGTACCGGCTACACGCGGGGCTACACCTTC. It translates to CASKSRTGYTRGYTF.

This clonotype was picked up one time. The gene calls are TRBV9 and TRBJ1-2; 8 nucleotides line up with TRBD1. Per germline, CDR1 SGDLS and CDR2 YYNGEE. CDR3 length equals 16 residues. The trim removed 1 base at V and 0 bases at J, leaving 5 bases unmatched. The CDR3 loop reads CASSVRGQGTNYGYTF. Here the CDR3 DNA reads TGTGCCAGCAGCGTACGAGGACAGGGCACTAACTATGGCTACACCTTC.

The chain employs TRBV7-2 and TRBJ1-2; 10 nucleotides agree with TRBD1. Germline trimming cut 1 base from V and 8 bases from J; bases unmatched to any gene: 13. Germline V gene data show CDR1 as SGHTA and CDR2 as FQGNSA. The CDR3 length is 17 residues. CDR3 sequence: CASSLVLPGQGSPGYTF. Here the CDR3 DNA reads TGTGCCAGCAGCTTAGTTCTCCCGGGACAGGGGTCGCCGGGCTACACCTTC.

This clonotype was observed many times. This chain connects TRBV12-3 or TRBV12-4 to TRBJ1-1; D perhaps matches TRBD1 (5 bases). V was pared by 4 bases and J by 1 base, with 13 bases between. The CDR3 loop spans 15 amino acids. The CDR3 is CASSSSGPRNTEAFF. The CDR3 DNA reads as TGTGCCAGCAGTTCCTCGGGACCGAGGAACACTGAAGCTTTCTTT.

This clonotype has a count of ten or more. The chain recombines TRBV9 with TRBJ1-2; D ambiguous. Germline V lookup: CDR1 SGDLS, CDR2 YYNGEE. This CDR3 region has 10 residues. Trimming took off 7 bases at V and 8 bases at J, with 9 bases between the two ends. The CDR3 here is CASGGMGYTF. The CDR3 DNA reads as TGTGCCAGCGGAGGAATGGGCTACACCTTC.

This clonotype has more than one count but fewer than ten. The chain recombines TRBV4-3 with TRBJ2-5; D remains ambiguous. Germline-derived CDR1 and CDR2 are LGHNA and YSLEER. The CDR3 sequence is 19 residues long. Trimming cost V 3 bases and J 1 base, with 24 bases left between them. CDR3 coding DNA: TGCGCCAGCAGCCACCACCCACTCCGACCCGACGGAATCCAAGAGACCCAGTACTTC. Encoded protein: CASSHHPLRPDGIQETQYF.

The genes are TRBV7-2 and TRBJ1-3, with TRBD1 matching over 7 bases. Per germline, CDR1 SGHTA and CDR2 FQGNSA. Unmatched junction bases numbered 6, after V lost 1 base and J lost 3 bases. This CDR3 comprises 16 residues. The CDR3 bases are TGTGCCAGCAGCTTAGGGGGACAGTCAGGTGGAAACACCATATATTTT. Translating gives CASSLGGQSGGNTIYF. The full variable domain, in which reference TRBV7-2 and TRBJ1-3 provide the parts outside the CDR3, is GAGVSQSPSNKVTEKGKDVELRCDPISGHTALYWYRQSLGQGLEFLIYFQGNSAPDKSGLPSDRFSAERTGGSVSTLTIQRTQQEDSAVYLCASSLGGQSGGNTIYFGEGSWLTVV.

This clonotype was detected a few times. The chain combines TRBV7-9 with TRBJ2-7; the match to TRBD2 covers 7 bases. V shed 2 bases and J 4 bases; nucleotides not matched to a gene: 8. Germline CDR1 and CDR2: SEHNR and FQNEAQ (reference sequence). The CDR3 is made up of 15 amino acids. The CDR3 DNA follows: TGTGCCAGCAGCTTAATGACGGGGGGTCTTTACGAGCAGTACTTC. Protein sequence: CASSLMTGGLYEQYF.

V and J are TRBV7-8 and TRBJ2-7, with 7 bases identical to TRBD1. Unmatched junction bases numbered 9, after V lost 2 bases and J lost 2 bases. The CDR3 runs 16 residues. The germline CDR1 and CDR2 sequences are SGHVS and FQNEAQ. The CDR3 sequence is CASSLWTRTGTYEQYF. In DNA, the CDR3 is TGTGCCAGCAGCTTATGGACTCGGACAGGAACCTACGAGCAGTACTTC.

This clonotype was detected only a few times. The chain combines TRBV4-3 with TRBJ2-5; D is ambiguous. CDR3 length: 13 amino acids. Germline lookup yields CDR1 LGHNA and CDR2 YSLEER. Trimming removed 2 bases at V and 1 base at J, with 5 bases between. CDR3: CASSQSLQETQYF. CDR3 sequence (DNA): TGCGCCAGCAGCCAATCCCTCCAAGAGACCCAGTACTTC.

Remarks on this clonotype: A much larger clone lies one base from this, so it may be a read error. The CDR3 here is CASSLAPSRSTEAFF. The CDR3 DNA sequence: TGTGCCAGCAGCTTGGCACCTTCAAGGAGCACTGAAGCTTTCTTT. The J gene is TRBJ1-1, the V gene TRBV5-6, with D uncertain. Germline CDR1 is SGHDT and CDR2 is YYEEEE. The CDR3 contains 15 residues. Trimming took 0 bases from V and 4 from J, leaving 13 bases between them.

This clonotype has ten or more counts. The J gene is TRBJ2-5, the V gene TRBV19; D may be TRBD1 (6 bases). Germline CDR1 reads LNHDA; CDR2 reads SQIVND (reference sequence). The CDR3 has 16 residues. Trimming left V 4 bases short and J 4 bases short, with 19 bases between. The chain's CDR3 is CASSKEGASRGETQYF. In DNA form, the CDR3 reads TGTGCCAGTAGTAAGGAAGGGGCGAGCAGGGGAGAGACCCAGTACTTC.

This clonotype was seen repeatedly, ten times or more. V gene TRBV29-1 combines with J gene TRBJ1-1; D is perhaps TRBD1 (5 bases). CDR1 and CDR2 (germline): SQVTM, ANQGSEA. Between the trimmed V and J ends, which lost 1 base and 11 bases, there was a span of 20 bases. The length of the CDR3 is 14 residues. The DNA of the CDR3 is TGCAGCGTTGAAGGACGGGTGGGGGTTTGGCGGGCTTTCTTT. This sequence encodes CSVEGRVGVWRAFF.

Comment on this clonotype: This may be a read error, as it is one base from a much larger clone. Since the CDR3 does not end with the conserved phenylalanine or tryptophan, this likely comes from a read error. The J gene is TRBJ1-6, the V gene TRBV12-3 or TRBV12-4; 7 nucleotides align to TRBD1. There are 14 residues in the CDR3. J lost 8 bases, V lost 5 bases, and 6 bases had no gene match. The DNA of the CDR3 is TGTGCCAGCAGTCCAACAGGGGCGGATTCACCCCTCCACTCT. Translated, it gives CASSPTGADSPLHS.

In regard to this clonotype: A much larger clone sits a single nucleotide away, making a read error possible. This sequence joins TRBV7-2 and TRBJ2-7; D is uncertain. Germline V gene sequence: CDR1 SGHTA, CDR2 FQGNSA. The CDR3 totals 11 residues. Trimming took 7 bases from V and 3 from J, leaving 7 bases between them. The DNA for the CDR3 is TGTGCCAGCACCCGGTGCTACGAGCAGTACTTC. Translating gives CASTRCYEQYF. The complete variable domain, with remaining parts taken from reference TRBV7-2 and TRBJ2-7, reads GAGVSQSPSNKVTEKGKDVELRCDPISGHTALYWYRQSLGQGLEFLIYFQGNSAPDKSGLPSDRFSAERTGGSVSTLTIQRTQQEDSAVYLCASTRCYEQYFGPGTRLTVT.

The chain has TRBV4-1 and TRBJ1-1, with D tentatively TRBD1 (6 bases). The V end lost 4 bases, the J end lost 6 bases, and 18 bases lay between the germline ends. The CDR3 consists of 15 residues. Germline values: CDR1 MGHRA, CDR2 YSYEKL. The CDR3, as DNA: TGCGCCAGCAGCCGTTTCGTCGGGGGGCGGGCTGAAGCTTTCTTT. Encoded protein: CASSRFVGGRAEAFF.

The genes are TRBV10-3 and TRBJ1-2, with a tentative D call TRBD1 (5 bases). V was pared by 9 bases and J by 8 bases, with 19 bases between. The CDR3 is 13 amino acids. CDR1 is ENHRY and CDR2 is SYGVKD in the germline V gene. The CDR3 sequence is CAIKAVGVEGYTF. The CDR3 DNA reads as TGTGCCATTAAAGCGGTGGGGGTGGAAGGCTACACCTTC.

The rearrangement links TRBV2 to TRBJ2-7, with 11 bases identical to TRBD2. The J segment lost 5 bases and the V segment lost 7 bases, leaving 4 bases of the junction unmatched. Germline assignment: CDR1 SNHLY and CDR2 FYNNEI. CDR3 size: 13 residues. The chain's CDR3 is CASTIAGGNEQYF. CDR3 DNA: TGTGCCAGCACCATAGCGGGGGGGAACGAGCAGTACTTC.

For this clonotype: This may stem from a read error, because a much larger clone lies one nucleotide away. This chain joins TRBV15 and TRBJ2-2; 8 nucleotides match TRBD1. Trimming at V came to 2 bases and at J to 1 base, leaving 9 bases not matched to a gene. CDR3 size: 18 residues. Germline V gene sequence: CDR1 LNHNV, CDR2 YYDKDF (reference sequence). This chain's CDR3 is CATSRQGAGSGNTGELFF. CDR3 sequence (DNA): TGTGCCACCAGCAGACAGGGGGCGGGAAGCGGGAACACCGGGGAGCTGTTTTTT.

This clonotype occurred many times. CDR3 amino acids: CASSLASAAGNTIYF. In DNA, the CDR3 is TGTGCCAGCAGCTTAGCCTCGGCCGCTGGAAACACCATATATTTT. The chain employs TRBV7-2 and TRBJ1-3; D is unresolved. The CDR3 spans 15 residues. V dropped 0 bases and J dropped 2 bases, with 8 bases sitting between them. Germline V gene sequence: CDR1 SGHTA, CDR2 FQGNSA.

About this clonotype: Lacking the conserved final phenylalanine or tryptophan, this CDR3 likely reflects a read error. The DNA is left out, because the CDR3 cannot be placed on it with certainty; the CDR3 is given as TCRdb lists it. The chain carries TRBV29-1 and TRBJ1-1. Per germline, CDR1 SQVTM and CDR2 ANQGSEA. The CDR3 is 14 residues long, ends included. CDR3 residues: CSVEKPGGREGPFY.

This clonotype occurred a few times. This chain joins TRBV12-3 or TRBV12-4 and TRBJ2-7, with 7 nucleotides matching TRBD2. This CDR3 contains 14 residues. The J segment lost 3 bases and the V segment lost 4 bases, leaving 6 bases of the junction unmatched. DNA of the CDR3: TGTGCCAGCAGTTACGCCGGGACTAACTACGAGCAGTACTTC. As protein: CASSYAGTNYEQYF.

This clonotype was picked up a small number of times. The rearrangement links TRBV7-9 to TRBJ1-1, with D hard to call. V was cut by 2 bases and J by 3 bases, with 10 bases left in between. The CDR3 sequence is 14 residues long. Germline V gene data show CDR1 as SEHNR and CDR2 as FQNEAQ (reference sequence). DNA for the CDR3: TGTGCCAGCAGCTTAATGGGTTCGGACACTGAAGCTTTCTTT. Translating it yields CASSLMGSDTEAFF.

The CDR3 protein is CASTQGGRGTEAFF. DNA for the CDR3: TGTGCCAGCACTCAGGGGGGGCGCGGGACTGAAGCTTTCTTT. The chain uses TRBV27 and TRBJ1-1; 7 nucleotides agree with TRBD1. The CDR3 extends over 14 amino acids. Germline V gene data show CDR1 as MNHEY and CDR2 as SMNVEV (reference sequence). The J segment lost 5 bases and the V segment lost 7 bases, leaving 10 bases of the junction unmatched.

This clonotype has ten or more counts. The chain recombines TRBV19 with TRBJ1-1, with a possible D match to TRBD1 (5 bases). Germline lookup yields CDR1 LNHDA and CDR2 SQIVND (reference sequence). V was clipped by 5 bases and J by 4 bases, with 17 bases between them. The CDR3 totals 15 residues. CDR3 DNA: TGTGCCAGTAGTCCCCGGACCGGGGGAGTCACTGAAGCTTTCTTT. Translated, it gives CASSPRTGGVTEAFF.

This clonotype occurred a few times. The chain combines TRBV7-9 with TRBJ1-2, with TRBD1 matching over 9 bases. Germline V gene lookup returns CDR1 SEHNR and CDR2 FQNEAQ (reference sequence). The CDR3 spans 16 residues. Trimming cost V 3 bases and J 3 bases; bases outside gene matches: 8. The chain's CDR3 is CASSLGQTGGYYGYTF. In DNA, the CDR3 is TGTGCCAGCAGCTTGGGCCAGACAGGGGGATACTATGGCTACACCTTC.